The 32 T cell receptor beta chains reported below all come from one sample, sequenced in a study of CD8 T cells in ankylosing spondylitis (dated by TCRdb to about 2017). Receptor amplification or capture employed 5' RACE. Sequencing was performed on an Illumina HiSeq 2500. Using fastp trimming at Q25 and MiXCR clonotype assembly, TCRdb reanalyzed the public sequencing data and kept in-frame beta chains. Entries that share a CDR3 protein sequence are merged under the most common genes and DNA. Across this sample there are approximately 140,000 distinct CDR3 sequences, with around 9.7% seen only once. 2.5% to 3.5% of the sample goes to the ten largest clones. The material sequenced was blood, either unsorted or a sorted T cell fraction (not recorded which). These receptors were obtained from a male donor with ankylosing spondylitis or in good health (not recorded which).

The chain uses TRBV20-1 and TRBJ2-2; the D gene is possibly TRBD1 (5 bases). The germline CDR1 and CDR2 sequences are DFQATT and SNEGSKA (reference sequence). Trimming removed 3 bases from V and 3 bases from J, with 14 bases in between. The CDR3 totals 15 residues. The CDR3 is CSARGRDSDTGELFF. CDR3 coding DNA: TGCAGTGCTAGGGGCAGGGATTCGGACACCGGGGAGCTGTTTTTT.

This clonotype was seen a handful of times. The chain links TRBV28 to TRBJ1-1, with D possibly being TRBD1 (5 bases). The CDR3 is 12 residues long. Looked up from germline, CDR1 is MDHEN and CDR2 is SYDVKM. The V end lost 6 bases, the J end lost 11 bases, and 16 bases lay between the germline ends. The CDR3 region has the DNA TGTGCCAGCAGAGAAAAAACCCGGGGGGCTTTCTTT. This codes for CASREKTRGAFF.

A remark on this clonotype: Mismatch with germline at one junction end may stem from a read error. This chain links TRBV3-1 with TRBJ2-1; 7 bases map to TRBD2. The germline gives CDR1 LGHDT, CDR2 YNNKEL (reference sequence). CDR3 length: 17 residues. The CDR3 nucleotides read TGTGCCTGCAGCAAAGATCCCTTGGCGGGAGCCTACAATGAGCAGTTCTTC. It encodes CACSKDPLAGAYNEQFF.

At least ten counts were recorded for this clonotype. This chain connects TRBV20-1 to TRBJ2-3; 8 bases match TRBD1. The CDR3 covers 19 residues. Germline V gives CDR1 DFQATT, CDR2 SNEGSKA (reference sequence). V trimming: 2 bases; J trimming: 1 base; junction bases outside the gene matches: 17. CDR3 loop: CSARNPSGAGGGGTDTQYF. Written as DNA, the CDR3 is TGCAGTGCTAGAAACCCGTCGGGAGCAGGGGGCGGAGGCACAGATACGCAGTATTTT.

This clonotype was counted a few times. DNA for the CDR3: TGTGCCAGCAGCGTAGAAGGGATGGGCAATGAGCAGTTCTTC. Amino acids: CASSVEGMGNEQFF. The chain recombines TRBV9 with TRBJ2-1; D is unresolved. CDR3 length equals 14 residues. V was clipped by 0 bases and J by 6 bases, with 10 bases between them. Germline CDR1 SGDLS, CDR2 YYNGEE. The entire variable domain, with the rest obtained from reference TRBV9 and TRBJ2-1, is as follows: DSGVTQTPKHLITATGQRVTLRCSPRSGDLSVYWYQQSLDQGLQFLIQYYNGEERAKGNILERFSAQQFPDLHSELNLSSLELGDSALYFCASSVEGMGNEQFFGPGTRLTVL.

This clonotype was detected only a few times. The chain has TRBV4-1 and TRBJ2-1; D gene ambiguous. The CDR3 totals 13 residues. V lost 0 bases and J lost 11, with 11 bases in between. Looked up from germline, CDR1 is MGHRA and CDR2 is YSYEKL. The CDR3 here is CASSQDEVRKQFF. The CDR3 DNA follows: TGCGCCAGCAGCCAAGATGAGGTCCGCAAGCAGTTCTTC.

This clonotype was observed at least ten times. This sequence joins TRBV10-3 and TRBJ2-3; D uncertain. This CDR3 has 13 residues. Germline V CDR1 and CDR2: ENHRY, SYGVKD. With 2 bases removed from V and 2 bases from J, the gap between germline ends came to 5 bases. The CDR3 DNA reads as TGTGCCATCAGTGAGCCTAACACAGATACGCAGTATTTT. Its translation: CAISEPNTDTQYF.

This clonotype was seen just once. The CDR3 DNA reads TGTGCCAGCAGCCTCAGACTAGGGGGTGGTGAGCAGTTCTTC. Encoded protein: CASSLRLGGGEQFF. This chain joins TRBV7-3 and TRBJ2-1; tentatively, D is TRBD1 or TRBD2 (6 bases each). V lost 5 bases, J lost 9 bases, and 17 bases lay in between. The CDR3 totals 14 residues. Germline V gene sequence: CDR1 SGHTA, CDR2 FQGTGA.

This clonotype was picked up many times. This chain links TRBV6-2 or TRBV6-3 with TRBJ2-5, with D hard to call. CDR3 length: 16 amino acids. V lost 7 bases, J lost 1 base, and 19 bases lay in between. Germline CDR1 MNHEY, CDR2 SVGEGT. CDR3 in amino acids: CASKHEETSPQETQYF. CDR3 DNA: TGTGCCAGCAAACACGAAGAGACAAGCCCCCAAGAGACCCAGTACTTC.

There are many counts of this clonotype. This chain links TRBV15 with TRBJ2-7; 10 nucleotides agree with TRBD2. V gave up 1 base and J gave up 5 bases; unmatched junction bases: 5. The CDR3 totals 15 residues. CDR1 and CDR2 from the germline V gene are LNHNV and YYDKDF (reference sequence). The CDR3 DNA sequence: TGTGCCACCAGCAGAGGGGATCTAGCGGGGGACGAGCAGTACTTC. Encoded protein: CATSRGDLAGDEQYF. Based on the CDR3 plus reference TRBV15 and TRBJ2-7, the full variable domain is DAMVIQNPRYQVTQFGKPVTLSCSQTLNHNVMYWYQQKSSQAPKLLFHYYDKDFNNEADTPDNFQSRRPNTSFCFLDIRSPGLGDTAMYLCATSRGDLAGDEQYFGPGTRLTVT.

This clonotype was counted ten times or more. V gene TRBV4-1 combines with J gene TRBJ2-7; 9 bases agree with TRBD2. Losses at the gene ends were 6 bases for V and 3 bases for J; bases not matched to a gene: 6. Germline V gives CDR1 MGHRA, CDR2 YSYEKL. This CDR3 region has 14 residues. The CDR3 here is CASSLSGGDYEQYF. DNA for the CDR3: TGCGCCAGCAGTCTTAGCGGGGGAGACTACGAGCAGTACTTC.

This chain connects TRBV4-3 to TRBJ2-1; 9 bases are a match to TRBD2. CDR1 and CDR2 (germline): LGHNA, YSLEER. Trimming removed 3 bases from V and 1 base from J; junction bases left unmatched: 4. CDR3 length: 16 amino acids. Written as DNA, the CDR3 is TGCGCCAGCAGCCAGACTAGCGGAGAATCCTACAATGAGCAGTTCTTC. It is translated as CASSQTSGESYNEQFF.

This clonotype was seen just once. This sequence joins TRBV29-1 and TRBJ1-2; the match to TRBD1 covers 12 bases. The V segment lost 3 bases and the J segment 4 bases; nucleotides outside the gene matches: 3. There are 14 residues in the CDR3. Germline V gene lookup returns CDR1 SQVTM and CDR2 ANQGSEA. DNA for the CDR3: TGCAGCGTTGATCGGGACAGGGGGCTCTATGGCTACACCTTC. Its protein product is CSVDRDRGLYGYTF.

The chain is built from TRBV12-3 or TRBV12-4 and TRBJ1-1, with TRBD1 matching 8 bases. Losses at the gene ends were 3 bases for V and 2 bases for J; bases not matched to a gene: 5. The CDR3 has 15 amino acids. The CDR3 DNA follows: TGTGCCAGCAGTTTCCGGACAGGGCGAAACACTGAAGCTTTCTTT. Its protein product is CASSFRTGRNTEAFF.

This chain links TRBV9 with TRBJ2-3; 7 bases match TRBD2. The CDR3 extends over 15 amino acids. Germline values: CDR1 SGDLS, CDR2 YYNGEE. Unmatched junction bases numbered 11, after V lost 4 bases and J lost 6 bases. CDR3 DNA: TGTGCCAGCAGCCACCGTGAGGGAGGGTCCGATACGCAGTATTTT. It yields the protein CASSHREGGSDTQYF.

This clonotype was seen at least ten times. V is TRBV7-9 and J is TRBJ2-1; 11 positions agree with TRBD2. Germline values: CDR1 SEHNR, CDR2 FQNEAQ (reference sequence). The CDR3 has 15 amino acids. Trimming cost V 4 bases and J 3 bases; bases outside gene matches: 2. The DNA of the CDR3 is TGTGCCAGCAGCTCGACTAGCGGGGTCTACAATGAGCAGTTCTTC. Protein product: CASSSTSGVYNEQFF.

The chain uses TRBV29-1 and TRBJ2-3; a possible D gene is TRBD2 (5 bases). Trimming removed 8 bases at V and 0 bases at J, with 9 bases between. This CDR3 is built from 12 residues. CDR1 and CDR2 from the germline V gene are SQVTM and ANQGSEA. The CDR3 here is CSPWTSTDTQYF. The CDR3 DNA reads TGCAGCCCCTGGACTAGCACAGATACGCAGTATTTT.

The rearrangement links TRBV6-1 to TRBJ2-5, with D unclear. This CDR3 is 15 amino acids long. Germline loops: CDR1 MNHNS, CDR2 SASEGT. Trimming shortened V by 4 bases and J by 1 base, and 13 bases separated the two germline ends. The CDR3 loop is CASSGTGLSQETQYF. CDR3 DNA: TGTGCCAGCAGTGGGACCGGCTTATCCCAAGAGACCCAGTACTTC.

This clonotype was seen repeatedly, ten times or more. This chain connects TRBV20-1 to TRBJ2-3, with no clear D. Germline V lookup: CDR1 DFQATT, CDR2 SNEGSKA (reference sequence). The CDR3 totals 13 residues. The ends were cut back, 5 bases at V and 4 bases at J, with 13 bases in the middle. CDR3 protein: CSALPPTSDTQYF. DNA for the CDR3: TGCAGTGCTCTGCCGCCCACCTCAGATACGCAGTATTTT.

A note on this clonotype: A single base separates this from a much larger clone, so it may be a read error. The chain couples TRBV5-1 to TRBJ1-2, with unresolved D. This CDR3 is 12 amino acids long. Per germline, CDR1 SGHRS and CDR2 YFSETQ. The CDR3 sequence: CVSSLDGNGYTF. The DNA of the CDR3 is TGCGTCAGCAGCTTGGACGGGAATGGCTACACCTTC.

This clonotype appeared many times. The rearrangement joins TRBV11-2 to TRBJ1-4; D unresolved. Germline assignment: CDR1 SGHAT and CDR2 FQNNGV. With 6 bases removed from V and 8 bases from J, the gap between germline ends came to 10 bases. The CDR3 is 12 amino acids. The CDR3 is CASSMWREKLFF. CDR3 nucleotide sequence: TGTGCCAGCAGTATGTGGAGGGAAAAACTGTTTTTT.

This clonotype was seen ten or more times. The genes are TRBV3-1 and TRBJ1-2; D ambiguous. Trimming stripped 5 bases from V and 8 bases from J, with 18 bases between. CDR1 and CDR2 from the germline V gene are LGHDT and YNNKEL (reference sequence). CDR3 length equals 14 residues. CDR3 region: CASSFESGVGGYTF. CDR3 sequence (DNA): TGTGCCAGCAGCTTCGAATCGGGAGTTGGGGGCTACACCTTC.

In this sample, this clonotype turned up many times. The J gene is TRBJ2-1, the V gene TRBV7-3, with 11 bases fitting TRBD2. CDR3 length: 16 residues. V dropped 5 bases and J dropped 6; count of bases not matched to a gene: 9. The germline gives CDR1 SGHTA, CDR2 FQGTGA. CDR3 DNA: TGTGCCAGCAGCCTCTTAGCGGGAGGGCCTTTCAATGAGCAGTTCTTC. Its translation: CASSLLAGGPFNEQFF.

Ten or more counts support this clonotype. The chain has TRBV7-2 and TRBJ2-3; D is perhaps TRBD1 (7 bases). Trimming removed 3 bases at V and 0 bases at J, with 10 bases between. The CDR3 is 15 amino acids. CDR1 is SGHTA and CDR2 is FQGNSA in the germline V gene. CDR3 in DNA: TGTGCCAGCAGCTTGGCGGGACAGAGCACAGATACGCAGTATTTT. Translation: CASSLAGQSTDTQYF. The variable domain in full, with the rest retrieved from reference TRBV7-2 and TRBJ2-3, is GAGVSQSPSNKVTEKGKDVELRCDPISGHTALYWYRQSLGQGLEFLIYFQGNSAPDKSGLPSDRFSAERTGGSVSTLTIQRTQQEDSAVYLCASSLAGQSTDTQYFGPGTRLTVL.

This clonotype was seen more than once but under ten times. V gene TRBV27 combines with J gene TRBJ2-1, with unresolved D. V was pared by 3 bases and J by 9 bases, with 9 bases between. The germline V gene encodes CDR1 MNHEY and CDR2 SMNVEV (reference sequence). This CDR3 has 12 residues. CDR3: CASSFGVSEQFF. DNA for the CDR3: TGTGCCAGCAGTTTTGGGGTTTCTGAGCAGTTCTTC.

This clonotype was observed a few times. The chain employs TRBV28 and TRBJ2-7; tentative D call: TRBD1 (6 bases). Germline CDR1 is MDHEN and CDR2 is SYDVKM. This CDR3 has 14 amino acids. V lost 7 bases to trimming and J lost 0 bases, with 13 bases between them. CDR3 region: CASKTGQVSYEQYF. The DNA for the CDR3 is TGTGCCAGCAAGACAGGTCAGGTCTCCTACGAGCAGTACTTC.

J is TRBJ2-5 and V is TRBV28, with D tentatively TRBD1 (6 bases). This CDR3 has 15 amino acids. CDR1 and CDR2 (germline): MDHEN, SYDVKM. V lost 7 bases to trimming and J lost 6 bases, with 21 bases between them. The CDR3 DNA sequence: TGTGCCAGCAACCCGTACCTAGGGGGAGAACAGACCCAGTACTTC. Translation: CASNPYLGGEQTQYF.

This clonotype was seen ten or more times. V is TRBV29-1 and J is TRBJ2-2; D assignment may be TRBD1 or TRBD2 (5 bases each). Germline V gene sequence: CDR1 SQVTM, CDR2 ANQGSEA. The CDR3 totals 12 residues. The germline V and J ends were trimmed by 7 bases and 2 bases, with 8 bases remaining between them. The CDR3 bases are TGCAGCGGTGGGGGTAACACCGGGGAGCTGTTTTTT. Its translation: CSGGGNTGELFF.

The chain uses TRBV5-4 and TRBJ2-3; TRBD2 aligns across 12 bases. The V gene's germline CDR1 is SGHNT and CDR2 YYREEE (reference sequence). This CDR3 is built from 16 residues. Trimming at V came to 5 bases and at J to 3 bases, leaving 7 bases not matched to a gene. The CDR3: CASRSRLAGVTDTQYF. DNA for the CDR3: TGTGCCAGCAGGTCGAGACTAGCGGGAGTAACAGATACGCAGTATTTT.

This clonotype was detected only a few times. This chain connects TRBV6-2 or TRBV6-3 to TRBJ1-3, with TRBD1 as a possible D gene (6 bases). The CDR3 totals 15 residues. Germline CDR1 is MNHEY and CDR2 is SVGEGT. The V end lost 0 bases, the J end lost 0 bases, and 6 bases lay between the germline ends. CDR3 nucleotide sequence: TGTGCCAGCAGTTACTCGGACAGCTCTGGAAACACCATATATTTT. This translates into CASSYSDSSGNTIYF.

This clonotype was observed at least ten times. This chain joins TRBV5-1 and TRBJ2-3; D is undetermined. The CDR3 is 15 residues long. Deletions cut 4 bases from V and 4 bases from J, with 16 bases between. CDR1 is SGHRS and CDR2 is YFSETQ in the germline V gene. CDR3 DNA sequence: TGCGCCAGCAGCGGACCCTTTCAAGGGCCAGATACGCAGTATTTT. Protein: CASSGPFQGPDTQYF.

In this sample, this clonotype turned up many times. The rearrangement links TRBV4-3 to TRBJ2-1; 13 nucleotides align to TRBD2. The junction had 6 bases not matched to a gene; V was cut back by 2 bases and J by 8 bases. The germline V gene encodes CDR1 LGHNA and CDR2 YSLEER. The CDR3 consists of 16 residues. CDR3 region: CASSQQTSGRADEQFF. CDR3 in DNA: TGCGCCAGCAGCCAACAAACTAGCGGGAGGGCGGATGAGCAGTTCTTC.